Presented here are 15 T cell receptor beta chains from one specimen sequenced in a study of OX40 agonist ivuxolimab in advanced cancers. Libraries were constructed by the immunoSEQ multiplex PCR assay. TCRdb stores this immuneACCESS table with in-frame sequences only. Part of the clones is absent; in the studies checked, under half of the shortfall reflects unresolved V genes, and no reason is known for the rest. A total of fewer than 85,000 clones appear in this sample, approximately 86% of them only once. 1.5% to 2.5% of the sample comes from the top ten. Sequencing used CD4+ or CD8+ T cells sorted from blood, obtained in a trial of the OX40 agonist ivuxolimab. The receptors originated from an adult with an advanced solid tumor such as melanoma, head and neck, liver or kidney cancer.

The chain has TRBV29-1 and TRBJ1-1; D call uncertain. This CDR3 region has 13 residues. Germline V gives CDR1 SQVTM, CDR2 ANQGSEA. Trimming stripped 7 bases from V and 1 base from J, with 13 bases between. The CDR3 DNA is TGCAGCGCCCAACTGGGAGGGAACACTGAAGCTTTCTTT. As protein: CSAQLGGNTEAFF.

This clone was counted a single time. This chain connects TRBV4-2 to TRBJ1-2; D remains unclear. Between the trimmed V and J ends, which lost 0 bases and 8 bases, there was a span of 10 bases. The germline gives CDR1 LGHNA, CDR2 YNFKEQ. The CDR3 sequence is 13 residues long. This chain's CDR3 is CASSQDFREGYTF. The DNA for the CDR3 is TGTGCCAGCAGCCAAGATTTCCGAGAAGGCTACACCTTC.

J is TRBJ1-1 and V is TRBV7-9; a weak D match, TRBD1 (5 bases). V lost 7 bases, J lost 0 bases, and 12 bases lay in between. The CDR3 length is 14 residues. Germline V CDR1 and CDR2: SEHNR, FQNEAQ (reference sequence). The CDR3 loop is CASNGRQMNTEAFF. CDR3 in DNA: TGTGCCAGCAACGGCCGACAGATGAACACTGAAGCTTTCTTT.

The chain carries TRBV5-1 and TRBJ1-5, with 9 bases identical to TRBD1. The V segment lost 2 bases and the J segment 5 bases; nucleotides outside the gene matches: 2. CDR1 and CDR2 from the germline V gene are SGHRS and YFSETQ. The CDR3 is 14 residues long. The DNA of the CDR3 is TGCGCCAGCAGCTTACAGGGGGCGGATCAGCCCCAGCATTTT. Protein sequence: CASSLQGADQPQHF.

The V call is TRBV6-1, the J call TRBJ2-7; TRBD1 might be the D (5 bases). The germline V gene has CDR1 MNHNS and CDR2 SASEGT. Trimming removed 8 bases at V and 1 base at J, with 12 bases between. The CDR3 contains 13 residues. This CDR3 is CASGADTSYEQYF. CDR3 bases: TGTGCCAGCGGGGCGGACACGTCCTACGAGCAGTACTTC.

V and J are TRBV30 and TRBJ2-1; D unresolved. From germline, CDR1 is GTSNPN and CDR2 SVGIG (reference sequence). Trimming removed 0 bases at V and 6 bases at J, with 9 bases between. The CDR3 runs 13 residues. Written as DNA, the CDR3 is TGTGCCTGGAGTGTACTTCACTCCAATGAGCAGTTCTTC. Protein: CAWSVLHSNEQFF.

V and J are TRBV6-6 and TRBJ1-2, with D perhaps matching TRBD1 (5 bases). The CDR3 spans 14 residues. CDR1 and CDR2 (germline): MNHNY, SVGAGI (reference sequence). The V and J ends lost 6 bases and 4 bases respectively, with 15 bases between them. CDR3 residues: CASSLPGGLYGYTF. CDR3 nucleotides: TGTGCCAGCAGCCTCCCTGGGGGACTCTATGGCTACACCTTC.

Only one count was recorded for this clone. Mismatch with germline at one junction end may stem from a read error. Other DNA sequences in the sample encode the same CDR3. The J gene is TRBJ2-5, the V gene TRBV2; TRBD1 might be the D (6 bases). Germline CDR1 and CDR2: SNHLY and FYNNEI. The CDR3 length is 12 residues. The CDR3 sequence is CASRTVQETQYF. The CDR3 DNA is TGCGCCAGCAGGACAGTCCAAGAGACCCAGTACTTC.

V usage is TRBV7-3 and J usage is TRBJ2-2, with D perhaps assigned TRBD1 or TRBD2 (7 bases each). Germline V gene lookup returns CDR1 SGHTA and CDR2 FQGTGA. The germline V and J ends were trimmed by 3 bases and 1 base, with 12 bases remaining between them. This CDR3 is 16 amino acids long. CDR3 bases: TGTGCCAGCAGCTTCCAGGGGGGGAGGAACACCGGGGAGCTGTTTTTT. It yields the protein CASSFQGGRNTGELFF. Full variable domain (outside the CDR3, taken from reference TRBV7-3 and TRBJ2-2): GAGVSQTPSNKVTEKGKYVELRCDPISGHTALYWYRQSLGQGPEFLIYFQGTGAADDSGLPNDRFFAVRPEGSVSTLKIQRTERGDSAVYLCASSFQGGRNTGELFFGEGSRLTVL.

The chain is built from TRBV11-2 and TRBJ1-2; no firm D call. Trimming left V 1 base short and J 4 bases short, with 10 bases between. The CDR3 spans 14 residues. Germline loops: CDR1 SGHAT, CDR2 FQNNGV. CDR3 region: CASSLVAVSYGYTF. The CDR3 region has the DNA TGTGCCAGCAGCTTAGTCGCGGTGTCCTATGGCTACACCTTC.

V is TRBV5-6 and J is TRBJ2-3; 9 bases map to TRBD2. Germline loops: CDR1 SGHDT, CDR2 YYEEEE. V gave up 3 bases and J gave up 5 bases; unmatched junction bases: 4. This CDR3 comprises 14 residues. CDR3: CASSYPSGVDTQYF. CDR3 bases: TGTGCCAGCAGCTACCCTAGCGGGGTAGATACGCAGTATTTT.

The CDR3 DNA is TGTGCCAGTAGTAGGACAGGGGGAAACTATGGCTACACCTTC. This codes for CASSRTGGNYGYTF. The rearrangement joins TRBV19 to TRBJ1-2; 10 positions agree with TRBD1. J lost 2 bases, V lost 4 bases, and 1 base had no gene match. There are 14 residues in the CDR3. Per germline, CDR1 LNHDA and CDR2 SQIVND (reference sequence).

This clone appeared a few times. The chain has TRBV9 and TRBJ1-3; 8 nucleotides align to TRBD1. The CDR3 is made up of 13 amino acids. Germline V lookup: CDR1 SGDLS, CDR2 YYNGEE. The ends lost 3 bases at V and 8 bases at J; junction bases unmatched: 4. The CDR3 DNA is TGTGCCAGCAGCGCGGACAGGGCAGACACCATATATTTT. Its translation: CASSADRADTIYF.

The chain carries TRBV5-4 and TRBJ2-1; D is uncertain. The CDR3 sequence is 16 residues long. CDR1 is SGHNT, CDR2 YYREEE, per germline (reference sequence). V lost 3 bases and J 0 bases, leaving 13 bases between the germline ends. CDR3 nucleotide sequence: TGTGCCAGCAGCTACCCCCAGCCGAGCTCCTACAATGAGCAGTTCTTC. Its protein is CASSYPQPSSYNEQFF.

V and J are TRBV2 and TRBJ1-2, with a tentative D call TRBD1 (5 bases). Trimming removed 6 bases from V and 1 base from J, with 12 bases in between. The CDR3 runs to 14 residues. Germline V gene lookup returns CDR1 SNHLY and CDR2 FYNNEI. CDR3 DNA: TGTGCCAGCAGGGAGGGGCGGGGTAACTATGGCTACACCTTC. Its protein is CASREGRGNYGYTF.